The clone carrying this T cell receptor beta chain was picked up a small number of times. The data were obtained in a study of beta chain features in type 1 diabetes. Of the isolated RNA, all was reverse transcribed, and so the sequenced material was expressed TCRB transcripts. Assay: immunoSEQ multiplex PCR; the TCRdb copy retains only in-frame clones and omits some. Counted here are about 340,000 clones, around 7.6% occurring once; the ten biggest clones make up 0.44%. The V gene's germline CDR1 is SGHRS and CDR2 YFSETQ. Trimming removed 4 bases at V and 6 bases at J, with 15 bases between. This CDR3 comprises 14 residues.

The specimen was central memory CD4+ T cells from blood. The chain carries TRBV5-1 and TRBJ2-3; D not resolved. The clonotype was recovered from a young woman in good health. The CDR3 protein is CASSGRLNMDTQYF. As DNA, the CDR3 is TGCGCCAGCAGCGGGCGTTTGAATATGGATACGCAGTATTTT.